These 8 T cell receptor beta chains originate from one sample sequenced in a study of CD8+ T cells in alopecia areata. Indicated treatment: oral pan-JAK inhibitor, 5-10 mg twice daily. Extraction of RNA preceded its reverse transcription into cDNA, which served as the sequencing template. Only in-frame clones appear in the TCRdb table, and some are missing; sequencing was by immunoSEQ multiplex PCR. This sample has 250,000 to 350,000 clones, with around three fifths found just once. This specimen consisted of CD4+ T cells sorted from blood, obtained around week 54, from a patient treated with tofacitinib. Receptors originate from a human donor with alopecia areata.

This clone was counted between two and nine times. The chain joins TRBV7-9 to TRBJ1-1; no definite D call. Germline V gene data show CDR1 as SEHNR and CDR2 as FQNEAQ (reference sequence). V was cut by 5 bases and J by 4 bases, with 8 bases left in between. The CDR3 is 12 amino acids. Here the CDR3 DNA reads TGTGCCAGCAGCACCGACTTCACTGAAGCTTTCTTT. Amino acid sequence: CASSTDFTEAFF. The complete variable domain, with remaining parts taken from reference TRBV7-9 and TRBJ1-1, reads DTGVSQNPRHKITKRGQNVTFRCDPISEHNRLYWYRQTLGQGPEFLTYFQNEAQLEKSRLLSDRFSAERPKGSFSTLEIQRTEQGDSAMYLCASSTDFTEAFFGQGTRLTVV.

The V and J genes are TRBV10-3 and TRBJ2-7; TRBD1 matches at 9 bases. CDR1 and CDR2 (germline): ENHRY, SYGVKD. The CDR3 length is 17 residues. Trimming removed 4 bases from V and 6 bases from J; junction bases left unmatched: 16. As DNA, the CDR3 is TGTGCCATCAGTGCCATGGGGACCGGGACAGGGATCTCCGAGCAGTACTTC. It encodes CAISAMGTGTGISEQYF.

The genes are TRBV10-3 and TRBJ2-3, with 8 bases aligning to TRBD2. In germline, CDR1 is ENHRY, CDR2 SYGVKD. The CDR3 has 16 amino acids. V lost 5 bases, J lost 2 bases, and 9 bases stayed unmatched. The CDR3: CAISPSTGGNTDTQYF. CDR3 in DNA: TGTGCCATCAGTCCCTCAACGGGGGGGAACACAGATACGCAGTATTTT.

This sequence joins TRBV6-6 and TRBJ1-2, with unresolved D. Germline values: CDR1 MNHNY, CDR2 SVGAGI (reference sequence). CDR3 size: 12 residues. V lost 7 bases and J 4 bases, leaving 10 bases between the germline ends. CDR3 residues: CASKNSIYGYTF. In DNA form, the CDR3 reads TGTGCCAGCAAGAACAGTATCTATGGCTACACCTTC.

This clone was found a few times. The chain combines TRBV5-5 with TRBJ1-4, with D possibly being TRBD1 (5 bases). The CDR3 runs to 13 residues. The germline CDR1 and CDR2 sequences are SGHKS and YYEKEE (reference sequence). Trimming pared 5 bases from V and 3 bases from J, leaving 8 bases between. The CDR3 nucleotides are TGTGCCAGCAGTCCGGGGCCTAATGAAAAACTGTTTTTT. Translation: CASSPGPNEKLFF.

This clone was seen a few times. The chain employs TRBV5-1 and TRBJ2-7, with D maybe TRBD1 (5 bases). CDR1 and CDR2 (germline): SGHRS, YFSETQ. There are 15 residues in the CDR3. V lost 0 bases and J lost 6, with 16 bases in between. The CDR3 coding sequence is TGCGCCAGCAGCTTGGGACAGCACCGTAGGGCCGAGCAGTACTTC. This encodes CASSLGQHRRAEQYF.

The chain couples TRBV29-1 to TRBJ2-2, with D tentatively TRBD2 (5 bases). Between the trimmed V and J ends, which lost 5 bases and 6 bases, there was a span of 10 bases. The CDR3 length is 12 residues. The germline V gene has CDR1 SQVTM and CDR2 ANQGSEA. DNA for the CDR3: TGCAGCGTTTCCGTGGAGGCCGGGGAGCTGTTTTTT. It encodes CSVSVEAGELFF.

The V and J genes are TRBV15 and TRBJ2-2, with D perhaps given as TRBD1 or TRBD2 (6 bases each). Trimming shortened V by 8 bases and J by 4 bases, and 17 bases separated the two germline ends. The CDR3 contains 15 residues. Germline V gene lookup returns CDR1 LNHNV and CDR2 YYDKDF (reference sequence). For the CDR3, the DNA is TGTGCCACCTCCCCGGGGGCGGTGGGCACCGGGGAGCTGTTTTTT. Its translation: CATSPGAVGTGELFF.